This is a list of T cell receptor beta chains from one sample in a study of T cell responses to AZD1222 COVID-19 vaccine. Here immunoSEQ multiplex PCR was the method, and the copy in TCRdb shows in-frame clones only, minus some. This sample has about 110,000 clones, with 81% found just once. The sequences come from peripheral blood, collected on day 0 of AZD1222 vaccination. The source of these receptors is an adult in good health. Both conserved end residues are part of each CDR3. Fields, in order: clone size, V gene, D gene, J gene, CDR3 protein, CDR3 DNA. The D gene is left open where the match is weak. Some rows have no size entry. The others give once, few or many, or a class for an expanded clone.

NA,TRBV7-2,NA,TRBJ2-1,CASSLAGSARAGAYNEQFF,TGTGCCAGCAGCTTAGCGGGTTCGGCGCGGGCCGGGGCATACAATGAGCAGTTCTTC
NA,TRBV28,NA,TRBJ2-7,CASSSPRSRDKGSYEQYF,TGTGCCAGCAGTTCCCCGCGAAGTCGGGACAAAGGTTCGTACGAGCAGTACTTC
NA,TRBV14,NA,TRBJ2-2,CASSQDASANTGELFF,TGTGCCAGCAGCCAAGATGCTAGCGCAAACACCGGGGAGCTGTTTTTT
once,TRBV19,NA,TRBJ2-6,CASSIDGLGANVLTF,TGTGCCAGTAGTATAGATGGGTTGGGGGCCAACGTCCTGACTTTC
NA,TRBV5-4,TRBD1,TRBJ2-2,CASSLSGNRGTGELFF,TGTGCCAGCAGCTTGTCCGGTAACAGGGGCACCGGGGAGCTGTTTTTT
NA,TRBV29-1,NA,TRBJ1-2,CSVAWGAGVSSGYTF,TGCAGCGTTGCCTGGGGTGCAGGGGTTTCCTCTGGCTACACCTTC
NA,TRBV19,NA,TRBJ1-1,CASSMAMNTEAFF,TGTGCCAGTAGTATGGCCATGAACACTGAAGCTTTCTTT
NA,TRBV24-1,NA,TRBJ1-1,CASKGESTEAFF,TGTGCCTCGAAGGGGGAATCGACTGAAGCTTTCTTT
NA,TRBV3-1/TRBV3-2,NA,TRBJ1-3,CASSQSRKVFGNTIYF,TGTGCCAGCAGCCAATCCCGGAAGGTTTTCGGAAACACCATATATTTT
few,TRBV6-5,NA,TRBJ1-2,CASSPGRGNYGYTF,TGTGCCAGCAGCCCCGGGAGGGGGAACTATGGCTACACCTTC
NA,TRBV6-6,TRBD2,TRBJ2-5,CASSSQRGFQETQYF,TGTGCCAGCAGTTCGCAGCGGGGGTTCCAAGAGACCCAGTACTTC
NA,TRBV27,TRBD1,TRBJ1-2,CASSLTLTGAGGEGYTF,TGTGCCAGCAGTTTAACCCTAACAGGGGCCGGAGGTGAGGGCTACACCTTC
NA,TRBV11-2,TRBD1,TRBJ2-2,CASSFWTGKGELFF,TGTGCCAGCAGCTTTTGGACAGGGAAAGGGGAGCTGTTTTTT
NA,TRBV27,TRBD1,TRBJ2-4,CASSSGQELAKNIQYF,TGTGCCAGCAGTTCGGGACAGGAGCTAGCCAAAAACATTCAGTACTTC
NA,TRBV14,NA,TRBJ2-7,CASSQFSGTYEQYF,TGTGCCAGCAGCCAATTTTCAGGAACCTACGAGCAGTACTTC
NA,TRBV28,NA,TRBJ1-5,CASTSGSIGNQPQHF,TGTGCCAGCACATCCGGGTCTATTGGCAATCAGCCCCAGCATTTT
once,TRBV24-1,TRBD1,TRBJ2-1,CATSDAGQGARLEQFF,TGTGCCACCAGTGATGCTGGACAGGGGGCGAGGTTAGAGCAGTTCTTC
once,TRBV12-3/TRBV12-4,NA,TRBJ1-2,CASSLDGGYGYTF,TGTGCCAGCAGTTTAGACGGCGGATATGGCTACACCTTC
NA,TRBV6-5,TRBD1,TRBJ2-7,CASSRDSRSYEQYF,TGTGCCAGCAGTCGGGACAGCCGATCCTACGAGCAGTACTTC
NA,TRBV7-2,NA,TRBJ2-1,CASSSGWGLSGNEQFF,TGTGCCAGCAGCTCCGGGTGGGGGCTGAGCGGGAATGAGCAGTTCTTC
NA,TRBV5-1,TRBD1,TRBJ2-5,CASSQGDIQETQYF,TGCGCCAGCAGCCAGGGGGATATTCAAGAGACCCAGTACTTC
NA,TRBV5-4,TRBD2,TRBJ2-7,CASSTGLAVSYEQYF,TGTGCCAGCAGCACCGGACTAGCGGTTTCCTACGAGCAGTACTTC
NA,TRBV27,NA,TRBJ1-1,CASSARRTFLQKNTEAFF,TGTGCCAGCAGTGCCCGACGGACATTCCTTCAAAAGAACACTGAAGCTTTCTTT
NA,TRBV2,NA,TRBJ1-6,CASSAGSSYNSPLHF,TGTGCCAGCAGTGCGGGCAGCTCCTATAATTCACCCCTCCACTTT
NA,TRBV21-1,NA,TRBJ2-4,CASSKGTEKNIQYF,TGTGCCAGCAGCAAAGGGACAGAAAAAAACATTCAGTACTTC
NA,TRBV7-2,NA,TRBJ1-1,CASSAGGGRAFF,TGTGCCAGCAGCGCTGGAGGGGGGAGGGCTTTCTTT
NA,TRBV5-4,TRBD2,TRBJ2-1,CASSLGAGRGFYNEQFF,TGTGCCAGCAGCTTGGGAGCGGGGAGGGGATTCTACAATGAGCAGTTCTTC
NA,TRBV4-3,NA,TRBJ1-1,CASSQQGVGTEAFF,TGCGCCAGCAGCCAGCAGGGTGTTGGCACTGAAGCTTTCTTT
NA,TRBV9,NA,TRBJ1-1,CASSVVSGVAEAFF,TGTGCCAGCAGCGTAGTGTCCGGGGTGGCTGAAGCTTTCTTT
NA,TRBV2,NA,TRBJ1-1,CASSRLLDTEAFF,TGTGCCAGCAGTCGTTTATTGGACACTGAAGCTTTCTTT
NA,TRBV24-1,NA,TRBJ2-4,CATSDSGAGYIQYF,TGTGCCACCAGTGATTCGGGGGCGGGATACATTCAGTACTTC
NA,TRBV18,TRBD2,TRBJ2-1,CASSRVLAGDYNEQFF,TGTGCCAGCTCACGGGTACTAGCGGGGGACTACAATGAGCAGTTCTTC
NA,TRBV7-2,NA,TRBJ2-5,CASSLAPAGETQYF,TGTGCCAGCAGCTTAGCGCCGGCGGGAGAGACCCAGTACTTC
few,TRBV28,NA,TRBJ1-2,CASSFTWGYTF,TGTGCCAGCAGTTTCACATGGGGCTACACCTTC
NA,TRBV4-1,NA,TRBJ1-5,CASRPAGSGNQPQHF,TGCGCCAGCAGGCCGGCAGGGTCCGGCAATCAGCCCCAGCATTTT
NA,TRBV6-6,NA,TRBJ2-1,CASSYGQGLGNEQFF,TGTGCCAGCAGTTACGGCCAGGGGCTCGGCAATGAGCAGTTCTTC
NA,TRBV6-4,NA,TRBJ2-2,CASSDSSWPTNTGELFF,TGTGCCAGCAGTGACTCGAGTTGGCCCACGAACACCGGGGAGCTGTTTTTT
NA,TRBV18,TRBD1,TRBJ2-2,CASSPGRGTGTTNTGELFF,TGTGCCAGCTCACCGGGTCGGGGGACAGGGACTACAAACACCGGGGAGCTGTTTTTT
NA,TRBV28,TRBD1,TRBJ2-2,CASRRQGANTGELFF,TGTGCCAGCAGACGACAGGGGGCCAACACCGGGGAGCTGTTTTTT
NA,TRBV5-1,TRBD2,TRBJ2-1,CASSLAGGARGEQFF,TGCGCCAGCAGCTTGGCCGGGGGGGCCAGGGGTGAGCAGTTCTTC
NA,TRBV7-9,TRBD2,TRBJ2-1,CASSLLVAGTADEQFF,TGTGCCAGCAGCTTATTGGTAGCGGGGACCGCGGATGAGCAGTTCTTC
NA,TRBV25-1,TRBD2,TRBJ2-7,CASRPGYLGRGSYEQYF,TGTGCCAGCCGGCCGGGATACCTCGGGCGGGGGTCCTACGAGCAGTACTTC
once,TRBV7-8,NA,TRBJ1-2,CASSAAWGNGYTF,TGTGCCAGCAGCGCAGCTTGGGGGAATGGCTACACCTTC
few,TRBV7-6,NA,TRBJ2-2,CASSLRQATGELFF,TGTGCCAGCAGCCTCCGACAGGCTACCGGGGAGCTGTTTTTT
NA,TRBV29-1,NA,TRBJ1-2,CSVVAGESYGYTF,TGCAGCGTTGTGGCTGGAGAGAGCTATGGCTACACCTTC
NA,TRBV12-3/TRBV12-4,TRBD1,TRBJ1-5,CASRDRGNQPQHF,TGTGCCAGCAGGGACAGGGGGAATCAGCCCCAGCATTTT
few,TRBV7-9,NA,TRBJ1-1,CASSLVRGVSTEAFF,TGTGCCAGCAGCTTAGTAAGGGGTGTGAGCACTGAAGCTTTCTTT
NA,TRBV18,NA,TRBJ2-7,CASSYRDGDGYEQYF,TGTGCCAGCTCATACCGGGACGGGGATGGGTACGAGCAGTACTTC
NA,TRBV5-1,NA,TRBJ2-7,CASSLAGTLRTYEQYF,TGCGCCAGCAGCTTGGCCGGGACACTCCGGACTTACGAGCAGTACTTC